The clone carrying this TCR beta chain was recorded at least ten times. Its antigen is as yet unknown. With the library built for alpha chains, this beta chain is off target and its frequency is not meaningful. The germline gives CDR1 SGHRS, CDR2 YFSETQ. The CDR3 spans 13 residues. Deletions cut 6 bases from V and 2 bases from J, with 9 bases between. TCRdb analysed the 5' RACE reads with MiXCR anew, one entry per CDR3 protein. The profile shows 7,500 or so distinct CDR3 sequences, about 14% of them singletons. Time point indicated: sample taken at primary tumor resection. This specimen belongs to a study of spatial heterogeneity in lung cancer. General study results and limits: Tumor mutation counts were tracked by expanded intratumoral alpha and beta TCR counts.

Sequencing was performed on lung tumor tissue, taken at surgery. The chain recombines TRBV5-1 with TRBJ2-1; D not resolved. This receptor was taken from a female donor with early-stage non-small cell lung cancer. CDR3 nucleotide sequence: TGCGCCAGCAAGGCTGACCCCTACAATGAGCAGTTCTTC. Translated: CASKADPYNEQFF.